This section outlines one T cell receptor beta chain sequence together with its context. What the recovered Cohort 3 donors had was two negative PCRs, clearance, or symptom resolution. Clones were read by immunoSEQ multiplex PCR, and TCRdb kept only the in-frame ones, dropping some. Of hundreds of thousands of clones detected, roughly nine tenths appear once; the ten largest clones hold roughly 6.3%. These data originate in a study of blood T cell repertoires in COVID-19. Trimming stripped 0 bases from V and 7 bases from J, with 10 bases between. The CDR3 sequence is 13 residues long. Germline V lookup: CDR1 LGHNA, CDR2 YNFKEQ.

The chain carries TRBV4-2 and TRBJ2-7, with D possibly being TRBD1 (5 bases). This TCR came from a woman in her thirties or forties who had recovered from COVID-19. Sequencing input: PBMCs or T cells enriched from blood (not recorded which). CDR3 loop: CASSQDLQDEQYF. The CDR3 bases are TGTGCCAGCAGCCAAGATTTACAGGATGAGCAGTACTTC.